This T cell receptor beta chain is from a study of cytomegalovirus exposure and HLA in healthy donors. Study-level information: Per a later analysis, the approximately 700 first-cohort and 110 or so validation repertoires shared one platform. Study observations and caveats: TCR beta chains numbering under 200 were designated cytomegalovirus-associated. It was reported that the classifier diagnosed cytomegalovirus status with high specificity and sensitivity in both the original and validation cohorts.

Clones were read by immunoSEQ multiplex PCR, and TCRdb kept only the in-frame ones, dropping some. The sample contains about 140,000 clones, more than 85% of which appear only once. There are 18 residues in the CDR3. Points on this clone: Its antigen remains unidentified.

This clonotype was obtained from a man aged 18 to 29 in good health and CMV-seronegative. Sequenced input: PBMCs. The V call is TRBV21-1, the J call TRBJ1-1; TRBD1 is the table's D call, not checked against the DNA. TRBV21-1 is classified as a pseudogene. This CDR3 is CASSGIGYPSGGLEEAFF. The DNA of the CDR3 is TGTGCCAGCAGCGGGATAGGATACCCCTCAGGGGGCTTGGAGGAAGCTTTCTTT.